The 20 T cell receptor beta chains below come from one sample, sequenced in a study of high-grade serous ovarian cancer treatment subgroups. The tumor samples were collected prior to definitive surgery or chemotherapy. TCRdb's table, derived via immunoSEQ multiplex PCR, lists solely in-frame clones and lacks some. Of fewer than 5,000 clones listed, 70% to 75% are singletons. The sequencing input was tumor tissue. The receptor set was obtained from a human donor with high-grade serous ovarian cancer.

V gene TRBV4-1 combines with J gene TRBJ1-1; D not resolved. The CDR3 is 14 amino acids. The V gene lost 4 bases and the J gene lost 6 bases, with 15 bases spanning the gap. The germline gives CDR1 MGHRA, CDR2 YSYEKL. The CDR3 region is CASSPPSGGPEAFF. CDR3 bases: TGCGCCAGCAGCCCCCCTTCGGGAGGCCCTGAAGCTTTCTTT.

Here the CDR3 DNA reads TGCGCCAGCAGCTTGGTCGGCAGGGAAGAGACCCAGTACTTC. As protein: CASSLVGREETQYF. The chain joins TRBV5-1 to TRBJ2-5; D might be TRBD1 (5 bases). V was trimmed by 0 bases and J by 3 bases, leaving 9 bases between them. CDR3 size: 14 residues. The germline V gene has CDR1 SGHRS and CDR2 YFSETQ.

The CDR3: CASSVTDTYNSPLHF. In DNA form, the CDR3 reads TGTGCCAGCAGCGTAACCGACACGTATAATTCACCCCTCCACTTT. This chain links TRBV9 with TRBJ1-6; no clear D. Trimming stripped 1 base from V and 4 bases from J, with 9 bases between. The CDR3 loop spans 15 amino acids. Germline V gives CDR1 SGDLS, CDR2 YYNGEE. Complete variable domain (other parts from reference TRBV9 and TRBJ1-6): DSGVTQTPKHLITATGQRVTLRCSPRSGDLSVYWYQQSLDQGLQFLIQYYNGEERAKGNILERFSAQQFPDLHSELNLSSLELGDSALYFCASSVTDTYNSPLHFGNGTRLTVT.

This clone was counted a single time. The rearrangement joins TRBV5-1 to TRBJ1-1; the match to TRBD1 covers 7 bases. Germline CDR1 is SGHRS and CDR2 is YFSETQ. With V trimmed by 3 bases and J by 3 bases, 5 bases remained unmatched. The CDR3 spans 14 residues. The CDR3 loop reads CASSSTGDDTEAFF. Written as DNA, the CDR3 is TGCGCCAGCAGCTCCACAGGGGACGACACTGAAGCTTTCTTT.

This clone has just one count. The V and J genes are TRBV19 and TRBJ2-7; D may be TRBD1 (5 bases). The CDR3 has 14 residues. Trimming took 3 bases from V and 2 from J, leaving 11 bases between them. Per germline, CDR1 LNHDA and CDR2 SQIVND (reference sequence). DNA for the CDR3: TGTGCCAGTAGTATGTTAGACAGAGCCTACGAGCAGTACTTC. It codes for CASSMLDRAYEQYF.

This clone was observed a few times. J is TRBJ1-1 and V is TRBV6-5; D gene ambiguous. The CDR3 spans 12 residues. Germline CDR1 MNHEY, CDR2 SVGAGI. V was shortened by 6 bases and J by 1 base, with 6 bases between the two germline ends. The CDR3 DNA sequence: TGTGCCAGCAGGGCGTGGAACACTGAAGCTTTCTTT. Its translation: CASRAWNTEAFF.

The rearrangement joins TRBV18 to TRBJ1-5; 8 bases line up with TRBD1. The germline V gene encodes CDR1 KGHSH and CDR2 LQKENI. Trimming took 3 bases from V and 4 from J; bases not matched to a gene: 5. The CDR3 has 15 residues. The CDR3: CASSPTGDSNQPQHF. CDR3 sequence (DNA): TGTGCCAGCTCACCGACAGGGGATTCGAATCAGCCCCAGCATTTT.

This chain uses TRBV30 with TRBJ1-4, with D unresolved. The V and J ends lost 0 bases and 5 bases respectively, with 16 bases between them. The CDR3 spans 16 residues. The V gene's germline CDR1 is GTSNPN and CDR2 SVGIG (reference sequence). The chain's CDR3 is CAWSVPLGAINEKLFF. The CDR3 nucleotides read TGTGCCTGGAGTGTACCGTTGGGAGCAATCAATGAAAAACTGTTTTTT.

This rearrangement joins TRBV6-6 to TRBJ2-7, with 8 positions matching TRBD1. This CDR3 comprises 16 residues. In germline, CDR1 is MNHNY, CDR2 SVGAGI (reference sequence). The V and J ends lost 0 bases and 3 bases, in that order; junction bases with no gene match: 7. The CDR3 loop reads CASSYSITGGDYEQYF. CDR3 DNA sequence: TGTGCCAGCAGTTACTCGATAACAGGGGGAGACTACGAGCAGTACTTC.

V is TRBV7-9 and J is TRBJ1-6; 9 bases align to TRBD1. The CDR3 extends over 14 amino acids. Germline-derived CDR1 and CDR2 are SEHNR and FQNEAQ (reference sequence). V lost 5 bases, J lost 9 bases, and 5 bases stayed unmatched. The CDR3 spells CASSPGQGGSPLHF. The CDR3 DNA sequence: TGTGCCAGCAGCCCGGGACAGGGAGGTTCACCCCTCCACTTT.

There are a few counts of this clone. The rearrangement joins TRBV7-9 to TRBJ2-7; D is perhaps TRBD2 (5 bases). The CDR3 is 14 amino acids. The ends were cut back, 1 base at V and 6 bases at J, with 13 bases in the middle. The germline V gene encodes CDR1 SEHNR and CDR2 FQNEAQ (reference sequence). CDR3 DNA: TGTGCCAGCAGCTTAGGAGGCGGGCGGATCGAGCAGTACTTC. Protein sequence: CASSLGGGRIEQYF.

The CDR3 loop is CASSPGVGLAGAETQYF. The CDR3 DNA sequence: TGTGCCAGCAGCCCCGGGGTGGGACTAGCGGGGGCCGAGACCCAGTACTTC. The chain couples TRBV7-3 to TRBJ2-5; 14 bases agree with TRBD2. This CDR3 has 17 residues. Germline CDR1 and CDR2: SGHTA and FQGTGA. With V trimmed by 5 bases and J by 5 bases, 10 bases remained unmatched.

The rearrangement links TRBV30 to TRBJ1-4, with TRBD1 identical over 9 bases. The trim removed 6 bases at V and 2 bases at J, leaving 1 base unmatched. This CDR3 has 13 residues. Germline V gene sequence: CDR1 GTSNPN, CDR2 SVGIG (reference sequence). CDR3 sequence: CACTGGTNEKLFF. The CDR3 DNA reads TGTGCCTGTACAGGGGGCACTAATGAAAAACTGTTTTTT. The whole variable domain, filled in from reference TRBV30 and TRBJ1-4, reads SQTIHQWPATLVQPVGSPLSLECTVEGTSNPNLYWYRQAAGRGLQLLFYSVGIGQISSEVPQNLSASRPQDRQFILSSKKLLLSDSGFYLCACTGGTNEKLFFGSGTQLSVL.

V usage is TRBV28 and J usage is TRBJ1-6; 7 bases map to TRBD1. Per germline, CDR1 MDHEN and CDR2 SYDVKM. The CDR3 spans 14 residues. The V segment lost 7 bases and the J segment 5 bases; nucleotides outside the gene matches: 5. CDR3 protein: CASTSGQDNSPLHF. CDR3 coding DNA: TGTGCCAGCACCTCAGGACAGGATAATTCACCCCTCCACTTT.

This chain joins TRBV9 and TRBJ2-2, with a tentative D call TRBD1 (5 bases). Trimming removed 4 bases at V and 0 bases at J, with 13 bases between. CDR1 and CDR2 from the germline V gene are SGDLS and YYNGEE. The CDR3 is made up of 16 amino acids. CDR3 in amino acids: CASSPAAGSNTGELFF. CDR3 nucleotides: TGTGCCAGCAGCCCCGCGGCAGGGTCGAACACCGGGGAGCTGTTTTTT.

This chain uses TRBV5-4 with TRBJ1-4; D remains unclear. CDR3 length: 12 residues. Per the germline V gene, CDR1 is SGHNT and CDR2 is YYREEE (reference sequence). Trimming shortened V by 7 bases and J by 5 bases, and 9 bases separated the two germline ends. CDR3 residues: CASGNTNEKLFF. As DNA, the CDR3 is TGTGCCAGCGGGAACACCAATGAAAAACTGTTTTTT.

The chain links TRBV7-9 to TRBJ1-2, with a tentative D call TRBD1 (6 bases). Trimming took off 1 base at V and 2 bases at J, with 11 bases between the two ends. The CDR3 sequence is 15 residues long. Per germline, CDR1 SEHNR and CDR2 FQNEAQ (reference sequence). The CDR3 DNA reads TGTGCCAGCAGCTTAGGGAGGCAGGGGAACTATGGCTACACCTTC. This encodes CASSLGRQGNYGYTF.

This clone showed up just once. The V gene is TRBV15, the J gene TRBJ1-4; 10 bases match TRBD1. J lost 5 bases, V lost 1 base, and 4 bases had no gene match. CDR3 length: 16 amino acids. Per the germline V gene, CDR1 is LNHNV and CDR2 is YYDKDF (reference sequence). CDR3 region: CATSRGSDRGNEKLFF. The CDR3 bases are TGTGCCACCAGCAGAGGGTCGGACAGGGGGAATGAAAAACTGTTTTTT. Filled out from reference TRBV15 and TRBJ1-4, the complete variable domain reads DAMVIQNPRYQVTQFGKPVTLSCSQTLNHNVMYWYQQKSSQAPKLLFHYYDKDFNNEADTPDNFQSRRPNTSFCFLDIRSPGLGDTAMYLCATSRGSDRGNEKLFFGSGTQLSVL.

This sequence joins TRBV10-1 and TRBJ2-5, with 10 bases matching TRBD1. This CDR3 is 18 amino acids long. V lost 6 bases and J lost 5; bases outside the gene matches: 18. Germline loops: CDR1 WNHNN, CDR2 SYGVQD (reference sequence). CDR3 sequence reads: CASSEGQGYSRPWETQYF. The CDR3 DNA is TGCGCCAGCAGCGAGGGACAGGGGTACTCCCGACCCTGGGAGACCCAGTACTTC.

The chain couples TRBV11-3 to TRBJ2-1; D possibly corresponds to TRBD1 (6 bases). Between the trimmed V and J ends, which lost 1 base and 8 bases, there was a span of 21 bases. CDR1 and CDR2 (germline): SGHNT, YENEEA. The CDR3 spans 17 residues. CDR3 sequence: CASSLGGVRGGRDEQFF. DNA for the CDR3: TGTGCCAGCAGCTTAGGGGGAGTCCGAGGGGGTCGGGATGAGCAGTTCTTC.